This T cell receptor beta chain was identified in a study of CD49a tissue-resident CD8 T cells in human skin (dated by TCRdb to 2015 to 2018). Concerning the study at large: Tissue-resident memory CD8+ T cell subsets in human skin, defined by CD49a, CD69 and CD103 expression, were examined in the study.

Here V drops 4 bases and J drops 4 bases, and the junction holds 5 bases not matched to any gene. The germline V gene yields MRHNA for CDR1 and SNTAGT for CDR2. The CDR3, from cysteine to phenylalanine, totals 16 residues. The only DNA kept is the CDR3, 48 bases in frame from the first base. For about 5 healthy donors, sorted CD8+ T cells taken from blood, dermis and epidermis had their TCR beta CDR3 regions analysed. All TCR-sequenced donors were healthy individuals, and each provided both blood and skin samples. CD8+ T cell populations were isolated by sorting before TCR beta sequencing. The receptor library was made with the immunoSEQ multiplex PCR assay. In the authors' own workflow: How frequently each TCR V beta family was used was compared between the sorted CD8+ T cell populations from blood, dermis and epidermis. TCRdb took this table from immuneACCESS and kept in-frame rearrangements with V and J called. Such tables lack part of the clones; where checked against another copy, unresolved V genes explain under half of the gap, and the rest is unexplained. The V and J calls and clone size are taken from that table; D and trimming were inferred from the DNA. The sample data list about 1,500 clones, and 65% of these were observed just once. The ten largest account for roughly a third of the sample.

Concerning this clone: The specificity of this receptor is unknown. Base qualities are not at hand, and no much larger clone is one base apart.

The chain was built from TRBV6-4 and TRBJ2-1, and 12 junctional nucleotides match TRBD2. The clonotype was recovered from a human donor in good health. The specimen was CLA- CD8+ effector memory T cells sorted from blood. The CDR3 has the sequence CASSATGTSGYNEQFF. The nucleotide sequence reads TGTGCCAGCAGTGCCACCGGGACTAGCGGGTACAATGAGCAGTTCTTC.